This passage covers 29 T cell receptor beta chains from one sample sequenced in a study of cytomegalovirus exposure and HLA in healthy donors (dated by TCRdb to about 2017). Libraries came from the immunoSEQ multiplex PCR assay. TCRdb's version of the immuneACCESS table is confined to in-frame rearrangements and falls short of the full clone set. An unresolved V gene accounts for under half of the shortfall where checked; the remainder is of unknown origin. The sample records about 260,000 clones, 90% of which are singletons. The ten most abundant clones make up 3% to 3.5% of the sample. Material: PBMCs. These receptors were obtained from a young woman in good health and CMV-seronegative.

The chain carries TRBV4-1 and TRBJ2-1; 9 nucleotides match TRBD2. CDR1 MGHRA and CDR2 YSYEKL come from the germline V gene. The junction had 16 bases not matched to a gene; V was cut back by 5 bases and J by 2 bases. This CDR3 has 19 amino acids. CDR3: CASSSRALGLAGPYNEQFF. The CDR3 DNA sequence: TGCGCCAGCAGCTCCCGGGCACTTGGGCTAGCGGGACCCTACAATGAGCAGTTCTTC.

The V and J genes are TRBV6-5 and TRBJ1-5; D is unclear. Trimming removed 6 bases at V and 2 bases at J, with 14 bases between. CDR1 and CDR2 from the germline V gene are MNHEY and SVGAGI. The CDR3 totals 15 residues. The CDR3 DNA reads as TGTGCCAGCAGACCCACGGGTTACCGCAATCAGCCCCAGCATTTT. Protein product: CASRPTGYRNQPQHF.

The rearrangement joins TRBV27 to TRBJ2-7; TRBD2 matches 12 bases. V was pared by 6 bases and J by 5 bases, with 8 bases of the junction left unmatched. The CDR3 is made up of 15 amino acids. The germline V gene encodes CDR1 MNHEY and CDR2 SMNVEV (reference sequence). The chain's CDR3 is CASSPGLAGWDEQYF. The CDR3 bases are TGTGCCAGCAGCCCCGGACTAGCGGGATGGGACGAGCAGTACTTC.

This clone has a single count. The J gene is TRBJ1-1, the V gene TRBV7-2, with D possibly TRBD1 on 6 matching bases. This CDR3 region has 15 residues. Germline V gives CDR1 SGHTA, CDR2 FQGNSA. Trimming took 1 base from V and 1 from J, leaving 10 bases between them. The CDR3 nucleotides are TGTGCCAGCAGCTTAGGGGGACACGCGAACACTGAAGCTTTCTTT. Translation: CASSLGGHANTEAFF.

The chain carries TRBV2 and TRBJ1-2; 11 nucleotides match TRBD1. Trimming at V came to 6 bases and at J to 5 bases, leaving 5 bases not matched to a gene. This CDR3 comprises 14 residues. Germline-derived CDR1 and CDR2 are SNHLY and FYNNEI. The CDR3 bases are TGTGCCAGCAGGACGGGACAGGGGGTTTATGGCTACACCTTC. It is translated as CASRTGQGVYGYTF.

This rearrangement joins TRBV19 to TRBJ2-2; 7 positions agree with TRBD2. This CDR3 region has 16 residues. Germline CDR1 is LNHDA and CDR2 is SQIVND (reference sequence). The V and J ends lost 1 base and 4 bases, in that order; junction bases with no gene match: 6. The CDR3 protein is CASSIGGGDRTGELFF. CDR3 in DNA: TGTGCCAGTAGTATAGGCGGGGGAGATCGCACCGGGGAGCTGTTTTTT. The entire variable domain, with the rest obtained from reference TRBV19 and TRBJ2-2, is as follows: DGGITQSPKYLFRKEGQNVTLSCEQNLNHDAMYWYRQDPGQGLRLIYYSQIVNDFQKGDIAEGYSVSREKKESFPLTVTSAQKNPTAFYLCASSIGGGDRTGELFFGEGSRLTVL.

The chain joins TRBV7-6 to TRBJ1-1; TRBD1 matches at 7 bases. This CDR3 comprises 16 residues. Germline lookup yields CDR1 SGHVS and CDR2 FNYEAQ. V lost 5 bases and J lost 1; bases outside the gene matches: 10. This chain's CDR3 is CASSPRNTGENTEAFF. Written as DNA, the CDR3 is TGTGCCAGCAGCCCTAGGAACACAGGGGAGAACACTGAAGCTTTCTTT.

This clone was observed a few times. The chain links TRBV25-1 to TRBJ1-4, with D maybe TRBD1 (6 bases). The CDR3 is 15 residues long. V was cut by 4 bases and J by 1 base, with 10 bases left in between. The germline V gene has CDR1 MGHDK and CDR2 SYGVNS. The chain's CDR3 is CASSASGETNEKLFF. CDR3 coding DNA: TGTGCCAGCAGTGCATCAGGGGAAACTAATGAAAAACTGTTTTTT.

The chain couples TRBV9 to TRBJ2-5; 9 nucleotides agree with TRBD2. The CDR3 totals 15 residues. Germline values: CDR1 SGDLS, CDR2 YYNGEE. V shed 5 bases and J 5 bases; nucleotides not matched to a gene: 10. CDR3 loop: CASSFSGSGQETQYF. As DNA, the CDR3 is TGTGCCAGCAGTTTTAGCGGGAGTGGCCAGGAGACCCAGTACTTC.

The CDR3 region has the DNA TGTGCCAGCAGTGCCTACCGGGACAGGGTGCCCTACGAGCAGTACTTC. Amino acid sequence: CASSAYRDRVPYEQYF. The chain recombines TRBV6-1 with TRBJ2-7, with TRBD1 identical over 9 bases. The trim removed 4 bases at V and 2 bases at J, leaving 9 bases unmatched. Germline CDR1 is MNHNS and CDR2 is SASEGT. The CDR3 extends over 16 amino acids.

The CDR3 reads CASKSAGGVPGYTF. The CDR3 DNA reads as TGTGCCAGCAAATCGGCGGGAGGGGTCCCTGGCTACACCTTC. The genes are TRBV9 and TRBJ1-2; a weak D match, TRBD1 (5 bases). The CDR3 is 14 residues long. CDR1 SGDLS and CDR2 YYNGEE come from the germline V gene. V was pared by 6 bases and J by 7 bases, with 19 bases between. The full variable domain, in which reference TRBV9 and TRBJ1-2 provide the parts outside the CDR3, is DSGVTQTPKHLITATGQRVTLRCSPRSGDLSVYWYQQSLDQGLQFLIQYYNGEERAKGNILERFSAQQFPDLHSELNLSSLELGDSALYFCASKSAGGVPGYTFGSGTRLTVV.

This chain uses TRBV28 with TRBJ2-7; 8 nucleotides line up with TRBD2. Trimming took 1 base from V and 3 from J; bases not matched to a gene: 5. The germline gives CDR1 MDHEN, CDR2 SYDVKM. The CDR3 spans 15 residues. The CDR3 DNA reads TGTGCCAGCAGTTTATCGGGAGGGCCGATCTACGAGCAGTACTTC. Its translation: CASSLSGGPIYEQYF.

The CDR3 protein is CASSGQAFYGYTF. CDR3 nucleotide sequence: TGTGCCAGCAGTGGACAGGCTTTCTATGGCTACACCTTC. This chain links TRBV28 with TRBJ1-2; 7 positions agree with TRBD1. The CDR3 length is 13 residues. V lost 5 bases and J lost 4; bases outside the gene matches: 4. The germline V gene encodes CDR1 MDHEN and CDR2 SYDVKM.

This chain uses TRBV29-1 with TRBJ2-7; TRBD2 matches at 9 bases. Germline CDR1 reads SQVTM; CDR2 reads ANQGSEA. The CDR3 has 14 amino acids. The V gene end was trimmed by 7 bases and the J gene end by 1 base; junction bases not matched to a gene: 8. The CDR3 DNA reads TGCAGCGCCAAACTAGCGGGCCTATCCTACGAGCAGTACTTC. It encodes CSAKLAGLSYEQYF.

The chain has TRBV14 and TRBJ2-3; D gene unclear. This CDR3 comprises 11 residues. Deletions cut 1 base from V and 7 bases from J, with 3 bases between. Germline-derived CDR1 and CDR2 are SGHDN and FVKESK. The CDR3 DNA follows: TGTGCCAGCAGCCAAGCTTATACGCAGTATTTT. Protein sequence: CASSQAYTQYF.

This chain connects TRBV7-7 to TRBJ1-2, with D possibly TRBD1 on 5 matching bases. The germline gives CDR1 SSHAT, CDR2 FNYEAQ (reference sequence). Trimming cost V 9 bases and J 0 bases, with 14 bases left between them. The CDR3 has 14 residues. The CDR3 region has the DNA TGTGCCAGTACCGACAGCATGACTAACTATGGCTACACCTTC. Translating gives CASTDSMTNYGYTF.

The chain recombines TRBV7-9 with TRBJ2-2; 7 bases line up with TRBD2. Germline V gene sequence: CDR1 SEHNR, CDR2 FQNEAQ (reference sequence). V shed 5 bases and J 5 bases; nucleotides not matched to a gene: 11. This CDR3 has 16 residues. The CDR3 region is CASSPRTRGKTGELFF. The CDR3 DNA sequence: TGTGCCAGCAGCCCCAGGACTAGGGGAAAAACCGGGGAGCTGTTTTTT.

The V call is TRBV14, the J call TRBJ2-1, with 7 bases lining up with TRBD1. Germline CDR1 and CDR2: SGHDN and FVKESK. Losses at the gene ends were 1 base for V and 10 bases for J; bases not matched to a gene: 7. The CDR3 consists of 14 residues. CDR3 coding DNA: TGTGCCAGCAGCCAAGTCAGGGGGATTGGGGAGCAGTTCTTC. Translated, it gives CASSQVRGIGEQFF. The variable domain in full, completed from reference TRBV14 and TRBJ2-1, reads EAGVTQFPSHSVIEKGQTVTLRCDPISGHDNLYWYRRVMGKEIKFLLHFVKESKQDESGMPNNRFLAERTGGTYSTLKVQPAELEDSGVYFCASSQVRGIGEQFFGPGTRLTVL.

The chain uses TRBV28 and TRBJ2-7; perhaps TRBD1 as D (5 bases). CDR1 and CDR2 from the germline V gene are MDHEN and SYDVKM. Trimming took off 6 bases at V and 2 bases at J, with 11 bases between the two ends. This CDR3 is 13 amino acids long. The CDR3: CASSWGSAYEQYF. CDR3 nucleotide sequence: TGTGCCAGCAGCTGGGGCAGCGCCTACGAGCAGTACTTC.

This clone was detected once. The CDR3: CASSSAGARTYEQYF. The CDR3 DNA sequence: TGTGCCAGCAGTTCTGCCGGGGCGCGAACCTACGAGCAGTACTTC. The chain is built from TRBV27 and TRBJ2-7; D is perhaps TRBD1 or TRBD2 (5 bases each). The CDR3 has 15 amino acids. Per germline, CDR1 MNHEY and CDR2 SMNVEV (reference sequence). V lost 4 bases to trimming and J lost 2 bases, with 15 bases between them.

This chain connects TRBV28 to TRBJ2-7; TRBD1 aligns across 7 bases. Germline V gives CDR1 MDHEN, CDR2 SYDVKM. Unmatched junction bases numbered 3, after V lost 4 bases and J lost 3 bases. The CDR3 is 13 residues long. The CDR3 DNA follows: TGTGCCAGCAGTTCGGGACAGCGCTACGAGCAGTACTTC. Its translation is CASSSGQRYEQYF.

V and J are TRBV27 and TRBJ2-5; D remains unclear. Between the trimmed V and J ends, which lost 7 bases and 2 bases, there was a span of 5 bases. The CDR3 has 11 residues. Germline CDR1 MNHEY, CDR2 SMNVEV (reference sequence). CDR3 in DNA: TGTGCCAGCACTCAACAAGAGACCCAGTACTTC. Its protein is CASTQQETQYF.

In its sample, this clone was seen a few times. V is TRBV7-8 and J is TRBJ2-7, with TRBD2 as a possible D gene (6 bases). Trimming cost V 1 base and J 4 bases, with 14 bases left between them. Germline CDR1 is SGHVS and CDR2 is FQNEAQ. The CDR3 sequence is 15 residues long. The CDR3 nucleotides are TGTGCCAGCAGCTTAGGGCGGGATGGGTGGTACGAGCAGTACTTC. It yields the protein CASSLGRDGWYEQYF.

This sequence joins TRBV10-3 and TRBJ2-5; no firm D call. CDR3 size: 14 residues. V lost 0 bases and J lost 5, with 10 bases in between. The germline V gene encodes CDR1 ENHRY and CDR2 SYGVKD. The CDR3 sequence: CAISESTDGETQYF. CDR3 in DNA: TGTGCCATCAGTGAGTCGACTGACGGGGAGACCCAGTACTTC.

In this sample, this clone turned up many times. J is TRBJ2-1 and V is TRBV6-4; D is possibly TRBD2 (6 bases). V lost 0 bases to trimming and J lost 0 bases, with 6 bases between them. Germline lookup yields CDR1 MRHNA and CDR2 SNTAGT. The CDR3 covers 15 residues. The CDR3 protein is CASSDSSGSYNEQFF. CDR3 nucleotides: TGTGCCAGCAGTGACTCTAGCGGCTCCTACAATGAGCAGTTCTTC.

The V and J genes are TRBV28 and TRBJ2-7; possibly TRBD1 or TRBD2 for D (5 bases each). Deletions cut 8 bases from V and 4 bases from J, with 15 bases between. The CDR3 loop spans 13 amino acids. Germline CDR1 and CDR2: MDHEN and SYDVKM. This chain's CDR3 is CASSVGPFYEQYF. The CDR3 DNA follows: TGTGCCAGCTCCGTGGGACCTTTTTACGAGCAGTACTTC.

CDR3 in amino acids: CASSQDDLPGGPSYEQYF. CDR3 in DNA: TGTGCCAGCAGCCAAGATGACCTTCCGGGGGGACCCTCCTACGAGCAGTACTTC. The chain links TRBV14 to TRBJ2-7, with TRBD2 matching over 7 bases. Germline V lookup: CDR1 SGHDN, CDR2 FVKESK. V was clipped by 0 bases and J by 0 bases; unmatched bases: 11. This CDR3 contains 18 residues. The variable domain in full, completed from reference TRBV14 and TRBJ2-7, reads EAGVTQFPSHSVIEKGQTVTLRCDPISGHDNLYWYRRVMGKEIKFLLHFVKESKQDESGMPNNRFLAERTGGTYSTLKVQPAELEDSGVYFCASSQDDLPGGPSYEQYFGPGTRLTVT.

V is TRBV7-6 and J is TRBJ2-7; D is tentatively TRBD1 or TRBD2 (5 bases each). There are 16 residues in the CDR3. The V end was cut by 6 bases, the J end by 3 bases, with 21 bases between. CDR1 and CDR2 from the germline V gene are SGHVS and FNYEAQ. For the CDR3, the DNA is TGTGCCAGCAGTTCACAGCCAGGGCCGGGGAACTACGAGCAGTACTTC. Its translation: CASSSQPGPGNYEQYF. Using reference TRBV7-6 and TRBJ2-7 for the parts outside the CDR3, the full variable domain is GAGVSQSPRYKVTKRGQDVALRCDPISGHVSLYWYRQALGQGPEFLTYFNYEAQQDKSGLPNDRFSAERPEGSISTLTIQRTEQRDSAMYRCASSSQPGPGNYEQYFGPGTRLTVT.

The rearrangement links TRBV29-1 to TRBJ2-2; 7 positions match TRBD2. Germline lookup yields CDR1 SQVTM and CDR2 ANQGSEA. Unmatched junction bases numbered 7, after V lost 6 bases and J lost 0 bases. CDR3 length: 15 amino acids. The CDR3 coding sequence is TGCAGCGTCGAGCTGGGGGGGGCGAACACCGGGGAGCTGTTTTTT. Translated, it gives CSVELGGANTGELFF.